This TCR beta chain is from a study of T-cell memory formation after mild COVID-19. Study-level background: Most TCR clusters belonged to a single donor.

In regard to this clonotype: Its antigen is still unknown.

The V and J ends lost 2 bases and 2 bases respectively, with 15 bases between them. Germline CDR1 is SGHRS and CDR2 is YFSETQ. This CDR3 spans 16 amino acids. Study-level points and caveats: Within pre-infection memory, some responding clones were found, suggesting cross-reactive memory joined.

One entry per CDR3 protein, called by TCRdb with MiXCR from the 5' RACE reads. The data show a few hundred thousand distinct CDR3 sequences, roughly 15% seen once. Specimen: PBMCs or a T cell subset sorted from them (not recorded which). V is TRBV5-1 and J is TRBJ2-3; possible D gene TRBD1, 6 bases. The receptor's source is a man aged 18 to 29 who had mild COVID-19 (a few samples of this study predate the infection). Cell type and time point are not known. In DNA form, the CDR3 reads TGCGCCAGCAGCTTTAATATAGGGGGTGCCACAGATACGCAGTATTTT. Encoded protein: CASSFNIGGATDTQYF.